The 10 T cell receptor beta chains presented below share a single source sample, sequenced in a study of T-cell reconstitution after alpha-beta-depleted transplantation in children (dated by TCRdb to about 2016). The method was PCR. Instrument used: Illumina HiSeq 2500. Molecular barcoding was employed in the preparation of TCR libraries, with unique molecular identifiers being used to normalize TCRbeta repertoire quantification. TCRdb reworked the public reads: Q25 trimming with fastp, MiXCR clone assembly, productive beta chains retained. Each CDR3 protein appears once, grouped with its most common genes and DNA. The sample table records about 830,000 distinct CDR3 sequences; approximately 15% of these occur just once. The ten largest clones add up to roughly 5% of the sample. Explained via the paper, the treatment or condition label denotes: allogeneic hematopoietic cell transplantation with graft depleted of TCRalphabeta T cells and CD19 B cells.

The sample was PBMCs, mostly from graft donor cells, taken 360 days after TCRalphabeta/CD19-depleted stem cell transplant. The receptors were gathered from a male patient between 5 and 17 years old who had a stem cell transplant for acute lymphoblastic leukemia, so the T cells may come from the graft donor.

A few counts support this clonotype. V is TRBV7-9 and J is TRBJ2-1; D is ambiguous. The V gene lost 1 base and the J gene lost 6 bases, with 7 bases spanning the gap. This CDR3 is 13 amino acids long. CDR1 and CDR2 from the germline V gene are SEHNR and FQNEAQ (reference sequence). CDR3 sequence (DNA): TGTGCCAGCAGCTTAGAACGGGTCAATGAGCAGTTCTTC. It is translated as CASSLERVNEQFF.

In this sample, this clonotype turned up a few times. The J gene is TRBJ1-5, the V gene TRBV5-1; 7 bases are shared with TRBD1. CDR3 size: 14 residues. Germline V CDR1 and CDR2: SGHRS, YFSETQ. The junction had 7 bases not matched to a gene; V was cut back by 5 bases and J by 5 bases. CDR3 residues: CASRPGGVDQPQHF. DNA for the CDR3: TGCGCCAGCAGGCCAGGGGGTGTGGATCAGCCCCAGCATTTT.

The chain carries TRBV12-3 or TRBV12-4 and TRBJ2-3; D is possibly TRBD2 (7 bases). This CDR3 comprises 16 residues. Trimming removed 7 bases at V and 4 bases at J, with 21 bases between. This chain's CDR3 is CASTPSKGGRSDTQYF. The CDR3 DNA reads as TGTGCCAGCACCCCTTCGAAGGGGGGGCGGTCAGATACGCAGTATTTT.

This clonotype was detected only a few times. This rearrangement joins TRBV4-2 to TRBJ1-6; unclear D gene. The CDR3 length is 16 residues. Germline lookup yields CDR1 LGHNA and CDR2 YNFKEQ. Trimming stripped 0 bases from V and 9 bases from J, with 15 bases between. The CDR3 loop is CASSQDTKSEGSPLHF. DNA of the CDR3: TGTGCCAGCAGCCAAGATACCAAGTCTGAGGGTTCACCCCTCCACTTT.

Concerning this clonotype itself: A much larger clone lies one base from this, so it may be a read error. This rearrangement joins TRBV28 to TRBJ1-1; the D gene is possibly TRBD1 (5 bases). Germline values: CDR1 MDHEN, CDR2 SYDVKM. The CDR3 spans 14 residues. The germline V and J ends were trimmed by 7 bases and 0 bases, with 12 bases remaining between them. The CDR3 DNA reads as TGTGCCAGCATTTTCGGGACGGTGAACACTGAAGCTTTCTTT. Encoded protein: CASIFGTVNTEAFF.

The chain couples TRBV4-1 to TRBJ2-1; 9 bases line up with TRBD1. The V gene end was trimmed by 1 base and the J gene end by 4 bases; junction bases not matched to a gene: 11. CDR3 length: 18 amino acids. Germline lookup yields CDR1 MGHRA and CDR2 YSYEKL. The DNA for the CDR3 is TGCGCCAGCAGCCAAGGCCGGTTTCGGGACAGGGTATACAATGAGCAGTTCTTC. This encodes CASSQGRFRDRVYNEQFF.

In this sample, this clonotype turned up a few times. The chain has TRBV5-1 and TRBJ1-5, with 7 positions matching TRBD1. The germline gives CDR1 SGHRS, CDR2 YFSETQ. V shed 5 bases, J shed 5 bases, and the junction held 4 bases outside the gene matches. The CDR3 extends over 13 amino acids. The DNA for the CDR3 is TGCGCCAGCAGAAGGGACAGCTATCAGCCCCAGCATTTT. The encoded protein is CASRRDSYQPQHF.

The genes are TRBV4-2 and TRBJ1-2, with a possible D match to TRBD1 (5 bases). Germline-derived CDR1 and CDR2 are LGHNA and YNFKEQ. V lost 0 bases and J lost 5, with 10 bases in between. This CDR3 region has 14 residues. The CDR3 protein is CASSQEQSGYGYTF. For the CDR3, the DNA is TGTGCCAGCAGCCAAGAACAGTCAGGGTATGGCTACACCTTC.

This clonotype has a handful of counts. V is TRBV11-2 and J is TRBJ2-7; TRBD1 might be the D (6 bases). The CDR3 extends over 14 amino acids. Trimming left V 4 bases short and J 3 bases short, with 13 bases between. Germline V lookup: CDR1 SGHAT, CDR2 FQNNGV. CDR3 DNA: TGTGCCAGCAGCTCACGAGACAGGAACTACGAGCAGTACTTC. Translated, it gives CASSSRDRNYEQYF.

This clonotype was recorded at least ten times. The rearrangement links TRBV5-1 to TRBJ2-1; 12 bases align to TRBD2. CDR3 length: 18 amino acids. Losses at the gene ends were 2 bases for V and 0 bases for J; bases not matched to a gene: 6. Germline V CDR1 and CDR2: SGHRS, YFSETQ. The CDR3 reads CASSFGLAGWSSYNEQFF. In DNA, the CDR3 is TGCGCCAGCAGCTTCGGACTAGCGGGATGGAGCTCCTACAATGAGCAGTTCTTC.